The T cell receptor (beta chain) under discussion was sequenced for a study of identical twins listed by TCRdb under 2016. For the wider study: TCR alpha and beta repertoires from monozygotic twins, unrelated adults of various ages and cord blood were deep-sequenced to test whether fetal clonotypes persist. Replicate twin experiments were performed at different times using different library preparation protocols to rule out contamination.

All donors were healthy Caucasians. The twin cohort comprised three pairs of female monozygotic twins, all aged roughly 18 to 30 years. Peripheral blood mononuclear cells were the source from which RNA for the TCR libraries was isolated. General study outcomes and caveats: In monozygotic twins, recombination models systematically underestimated out-of-frame TCR alpha sharing, but the models matched the sharing seen between unrelated individuals. Because the same donors could not be followed over many years, the conclusions relied on cross-sectional statistical analysis. Zero-insertion analyses could be partly confounded by invariant T cells such as MAIT and iNKT, though diverse VJ usage argued against such confounding for most clonotypes. Compared with coincidental sharing between unrelated individuals, out-of-frame TCR alpha sequences shared between twins had an excess of sequences with low generation probability. Abundant cord blood beta clonotypes had fewer insertions, young adult naive repertoires showed a similar but weaker trend, and memory repertoires showed no such trend. In beta out-of-frame sequences, excess twin sharing was weaker, because having fewer shared sequences lowered the signal-to-noise ratio.

V was cut back by 6 bases and J by 4 bases, leaving a gap of 9 bases between them. The germline V gene (reference sequence) supplies CDR1 MNHNY and CDR2 SVGAGI. Measured from the cysteine to the phenylalanine, the CDR3 is 12 residues long. Just the 36-base CDR3 DNA is kept, in frame starting at base 1. This clonotype was seen ten or more times. Its cognate antigen has yet to be identified. It has no much larger one-base neighbor in the sample; base qualities were not kept. The library relied on 5' RACE. The instrument was an Illumina HiSeq 2000. A universal primer binding site was added through template switching, and the final cDNA carried a unique molecular identifier so that TCR cDNA molecules could be counted accurately. Specific primers in the conserved constant-segment region were used to synthesize first-strand cDNA for the TCR alpha and beta chains. Each cDNA library was double barcoded, with a SMART-Mk sample barcode plus Illumina barcodes, to control for contamination. TruSeq adapter sequences and Illumina sample barcodes were added in two successive PCR steps. The TCR alpha and beta cDNA libraries were sequenced on the Illumina HiSeq platform using custom primers. In the authors' own workflow: Raw reads were processed with MiGEC to extract unique molecular identifiers, and MiXCR was used to determine CDR3 positions. Recombination models were inferred per individual with the repgenHMM and IGoR tools using an EM algorithm. Shared clonotype analysis was performed with the tcR package in R, normalizing sharing by the product of cloneset sizes. Out-of-frame nonproductive sequences were analyzed to study raw recombination free of thymic and clonal selection effects. Using fastp at Q25 and MiXCR, TCRdb reprocessed the public reads and kept productive beta chains. Each entry merges the rows of one CDR3 protein and shows their most common DNA and genes. TCRdb, rather than the study authors, made the V and J calls. In all, the sample holds 570,000 or so distinct CDR3 sequences, and just under 10% of those were seen once. Approximately 3% of the sample goes to the ten largest clones.

This same sample was also taken into another study, of yellow fever vaccine responses in identical twins. As the second study states: According to the authors, the vaccine-induced T cell response in identical twins seemed to be partly convergent and partly specific to each individual. In the study, vaccine-responding T cell clones were precisely tracked in identical twins.

This chain is built from TRBV6-6 and TRBJ1-1; no confident D gene assignment can be made. The receptor was derived from a woman aged 18-35 years in good health. Material: PBMCs. The DNA sequence is given as TGTGCCAGCAGGCTGTCGGGCACTGAAGCTTTCTTT. Its translation reads: CASRLSGTEAFF.